A selection of T cell receptor beta chains follows, all from one sample in a study of CD8 T cells in ankylosing spondylitis. A single record per CDR3 protein comes from TCRdb applying MiXCR to the 5' RACE reads. There are around 150,000 distinct CDR3 sequences in the sample; 15% to 20% occur only once, and roughly 8% lies in the top ten. The sequenced sample was blood, either unsorted or a sorted T cell fraction (not recorded which). These receptors were collected from a male donor with ankylosing spondylitis or in good health (not recorded which). The conserved cysteine and the conserved F or W are not part of the CDR3 here.

v_gene: TRBV6-2/TRBV6-3
j_gene: TRBJ1-1
CDR3aa: ASSYLVGGTSEAF

v_gene: TRBV30
j_gene: TRBJ2-3
CDR3aa: AGSGTGATDTQY

v_gene: TRBV27
j_gene: TRBJ2-4
CDR3aa: ASGNVAGGTKNIQY

v_gene: TRBV10-3
j_gene: TRBJ2-3
CDR3aa: AISERAGSWY

v_gene: TRBV2
j_gene: TRBJ2-1
CDR3aa: ASSLGANEQF

v_gene: TRBV20-1
j_gene: TRBJ2-1
CDR3aa: SAPGLATYNEQF

v_gene: TRBV29-1
j_gene: TRBJ2-5
CDR3aa: SAYPRDSQETQY

v_gene: TRBV29-1
j_gene: TRBJ2-2
CDR3aa: SVDGGRGTGELF

v_gene: TRBV20-1
j_gene: TRBJ1-4
CDR3aa: SARPRDGINEKLF

v_gene: TRBV11-1
j_gene: TRBJ2-1
CDR3aa: ASSTSGPLYNEQF

v_gene: TRBV7-9
j_gene: TRBJ1-1
CDR3aa: ASTRWELNTEAF

v_gene: TRBV7-7
j_gene: TRBJ1-1
CDR3aa: ASSPREQGSTEAF

v_gene: TRBV29-1
j_gene: TRBJ2-5
CDR3aa: SVDPNRGQQETQY

v_gene: TRBV28
j_gene: TRBJ2-7
CDR3aa: ASSTNRGYFSEQY

v_gene: TRBV3-1
j_gene: TRBJ1-3
CDR3aa: ASSQDPGQRNTIY

v_gene: TRBV28
j_gene: TRBJ2-2
CDR3aa: ASLSSGELF

v_gene: TRBV29-1
j_gene: TRBJ2-2
CDR3aa: SGGGLAGVTGELF

v_gene: TRBV5-4
j_gene: TRBJ1-4
CDR3aa: ASSLYQGPGATNEKLF

v_gene: TRBV6-2/TRBV6-3
j_gene: TRBJ2-1
CDR3aa: ASSYGILARNQF

v_gene: TRBV29-1
j_gene: TRBJ2-7
CDR3aa: SVEPHGTYEQY

v_gene: TRBV11-3
j_gene: TRBJ2-1
CDR3aa: ASSPGRRYNEQF

v_gene: TRBV20-1
j_gene: TRBJ2-3
CDR3aa: SALGATFTDTQY

v_gene: TRBV24-1
j_gene: TRBJ2-1
CDR3aa: ATGLAGRSDEQF

v_gene: TRBV10-2
j_gene: TRBJ2-1
CDR3aa: ASSEPESAGNEQF

v_gene: TRBV6-5
j_gene: TRBJ1-1
CDR3aa: ASSFQGWGTEAF

v_gene: TRBV5-1
j_gene: TRBJ2-7
CDR3aa: ASSSAGASNEQY

v_gene: TRBV27
j_gene: TRBJ1-2
CDR3aa: ASTRKGGLANYGYT

v_gene: TRBV10-3
j_gene: TRBJ2-1
CDR3aa: AMGGVYNEQF

v_gene: TRBV4-1
j_gene: TRBJ2-1
CDR3aa: ASSQHRDFSYNEQF

v_gene: TRBV12-3/TRBV12-4
j_gene: TRBJ1-2
CDR3aa: ASSRGQPSIYGYT

v_gene: TRBV6-1
j_gene: TRBJ2-5
CDR3aa: ATSPPVQETQY

v_gene: TRBV12-3/TRBV12-4
j_gene: TRBJ2-7
CDR3aa: ASRLAGGTYEQY

v_gene: TRBV2
j_gene: TRBJ1-5
CDR3aa: ASRAGLAGQPQH